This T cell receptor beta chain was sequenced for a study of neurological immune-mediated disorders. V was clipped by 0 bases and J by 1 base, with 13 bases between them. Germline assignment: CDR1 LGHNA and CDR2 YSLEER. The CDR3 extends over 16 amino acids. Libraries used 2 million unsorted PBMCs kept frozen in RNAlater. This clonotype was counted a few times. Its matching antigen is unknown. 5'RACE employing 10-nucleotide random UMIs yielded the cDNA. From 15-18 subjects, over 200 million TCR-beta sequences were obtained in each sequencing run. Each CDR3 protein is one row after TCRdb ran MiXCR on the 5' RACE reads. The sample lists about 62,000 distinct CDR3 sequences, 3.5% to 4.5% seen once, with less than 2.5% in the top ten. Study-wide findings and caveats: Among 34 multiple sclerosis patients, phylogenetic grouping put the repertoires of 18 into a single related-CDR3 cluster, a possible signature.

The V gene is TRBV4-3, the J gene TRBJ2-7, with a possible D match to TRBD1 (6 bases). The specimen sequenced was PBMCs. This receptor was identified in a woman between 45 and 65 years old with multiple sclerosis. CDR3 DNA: TGCGCCAGCAGCCAAGAAAGGACAGCCCAGTCCTACGAGCAGTACTTC. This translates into CASSQERTAQSYEQYF.